The rows below give T cell receptor beta chains drawn from one sample of a study of blood T cells in healthy people across ages. TCRdb itself ran the 5' RACE reads through MiXCR, one entry per CDR3 protein. The sample holds 1.5 million or so distinct CDR3 sequences, approximately 42% seen once. Sample: blood. Every receptor here comes from a woman between 18 and 29 years old in good health. Each CDR3 is given with its conserved first and last residue. The order of the fields is clone size, D gene, V gene, J gene, CDR3 DNA, CDR3 protein. A D gene is named only where the DNA matches it firmly. A row's size may be missing; if present it is once, few, many or a size class.

few,TRBD2,TRBV12-3/TRBV12-4,TRBJ2-1,TGTGCCACCACGGGCGGGGGGTCTAGGAATGAGCAGTTCTTC,CATTGGGSRNEQFF
few,TRBD2,TRBV20-1,TRBJ2-1,TGCAGTGCTCGACCGAGGCTAGCGGAGTCCAACTCCTACAATGAGCAGTTCTTC,CSARPRLAESNSYNEQFF
NA,NA,TRBV3-1,TRBJ2-7,TGTGCCAGCAGCCAAGATCCTTTGAGCGGCTACGAGCAGTACTTC,CASSQDPLSGYEQYF
few,TRBD1,TRBV6-6,TRBJ2-5,TGTGCCAGCGAGTTACAACAGGGGGGAGAGACCCAGTACTTC,CASELQQGGETQYF
NA,TRBD1,TRBV5-1,TRBJ2-7,TGCGCCAGCAGCTTGACCACCGGGACAGGGGGGAACGAGCAGTACTTC,CASSLTTGTGGNEQYF
NA,NA,TRBV29-1,TRBJ1-1,TGCAGCGTTGAAGGGGTGGTGAACACTGAAGCTTTCTTT,CSVEGVVNTEAFF
NA,NA,TRBV5-1,TRBJ2-2,TGCGCCAGCAGCCACGATCCCGCCCGAGAAGGCACCGGGGAGCTGTTTTTT,CASSHDPAREGTGELFF
NA,TRBD1,TRBV9,TRBJ2-7,TGTGCCAGCAGCGCAAGGGATGGGACAGGGACCTACGAGCAGTACTTC,CASSARDGTGTYEQYF
NA,NA,TRBV27,TRBJ2-2,TGTGCCAGCAGTTACTCCGGGACCGCCCACGGGGAGCTGTTTTTT,CASSYSGTAHGELFF
NA,TRBD2,TRBV12-3/TRBV12-4,TRBJ2-5,TGTGCCAGCAGTTTAGGACTAGCGGGGGGTTCCCGGGAGACCCAGTACTTC,CASSLGLAGGSRETQYF
few,NA,TRBV4-1,TRBJ2-1,TGCGCCAGCAGCCATCCCTTGCGCAGCGACTCCTACAATGAGCAGTTCTTC,CASSHPLRSDSYNEQFF
NA,NA,TRBV20-1,TRBJ2-4,TGCAGTGCCCCTGACAAGGGGCTAGCCAAAAACATTCAGTACTTC,CSAPDKGLAKNIQYF
NA,NA,TRBV6-2/TRBV6-3,TRBJ2-5,TGTGTCAGCAGTCCGGGGCTGCGGACCCAGTACTTC,CVSSPGLRTQYF
few,TRBD1,TRBV28,TRBJ2-7,TGTGCCAGCAGCCCCCCGGGACAGGGGGCGGTTGAGCAGTACTTC,CASSPPGQGAVEQYF
NA,NA,TRBV12-3/TRBV12-4,TRBJ2-2,TGTGCCAGCACCCTAAAGAACACCGGGGAGCTGTTTTTT,CASTLKNTGELFF
NA,TRBD1,TRBV9,TRBJ2-7,TGTGCCAGCAGCGGCAAGACAGGGCCCCTCGGGAATGAGCAGTACTTC,CASSGKTGPLGNEQYF
NA,TRBD2,TRBV18,TRBJ2-2,TGTGCCAGCTCACCTCCCGCGGGAGGAGCCGGGGAGCTGTTTTTT,CASSPPAGGAGELFF
NA,NA,TRBV6-1,TRBJ2-7,TGTGCCAGCAGTGCAAATGGTGGCGGAACCTACGAGCAGTACTTC,CASSANGGGTYEQYF
few,NA,TRBV12-3/TRBV12-4,TRBJ1-1,TGTGCCAGCATCGGGACCGGAGGTGCTTTCTTT,CASIGTGGAFF
many,NA,TRBV20-1,TRBJ1-2,TGCAGTGCCTTATATGGCTACACCTTC,CSALYGYTF
NA,TRBD1,TRBV6-5,TRBJ2-4,TGTGCCAGCAGCAGAGACAGGGGGTGCCGTTTGTACTTC,CASSRDRGCRLYF
few,NA,TRBV12-3/TRBV12-4,TRBJ2-7,TGTGCCAGCAGTTCCATCCCCCCACACTACGAGCAGTACTTC,CASSSIPPHYEQYF
NA,TRBD1,TRBV6-6,TRBJ1-1,TGTGCCAGCATTTGGGACAGGGACTATAGTGAAGCTTTCTTT,CASIWDRDYSEAFF
NA,TRBD2,TRBV10-3,TRBJ2-3,TGTGCCATCAGTCGGACTAGCGGGGATACGCAGTATTTT,CAISRTSGDTQYF